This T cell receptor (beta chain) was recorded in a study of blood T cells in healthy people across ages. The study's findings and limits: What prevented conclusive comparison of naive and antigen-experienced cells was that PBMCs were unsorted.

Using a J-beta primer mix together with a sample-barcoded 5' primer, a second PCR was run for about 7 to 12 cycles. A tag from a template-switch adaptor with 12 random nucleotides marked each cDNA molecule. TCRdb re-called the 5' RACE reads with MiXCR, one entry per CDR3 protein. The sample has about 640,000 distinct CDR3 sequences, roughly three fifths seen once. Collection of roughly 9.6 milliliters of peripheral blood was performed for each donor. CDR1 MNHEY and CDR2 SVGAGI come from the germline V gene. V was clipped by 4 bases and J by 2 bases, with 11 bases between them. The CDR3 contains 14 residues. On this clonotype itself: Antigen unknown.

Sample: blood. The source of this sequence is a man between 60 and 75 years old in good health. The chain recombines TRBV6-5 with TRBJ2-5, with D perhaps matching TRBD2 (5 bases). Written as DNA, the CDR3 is TGTGCCAGCAGTTCCCCGACTACACAAGAGACCCAGTACTTC. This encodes CASSSPTTQETQYF.